What follows are 21 T cell receptor beta chains derived from one specimen sequenced in a study of CXCR3-negative and CXCR3-positive naive CD8 T cells. Broader study findings: Naive cells positive for CXCR3 carried more hydrophobic TRB CDR3s than CXCR3-negative ones.

The antigens for these receptors are not known. The method, 5' RACE with UMI labels, was used to prepare the TRB cDNA libraries. From the 5' RACE reads, TCRdb lists one entry per CDR3 protein and no DNA. The specimen's table records over 100,000 distinct CDR3 sequences. Material: naive CXCR3+ CD8+ T cells from blood. Subset indicated: CD45RO-CCR7+CD27+CD95- naive CD8+ T cells expressing CXCR3 (TNR3+). Receptor source: a human donor in good health. Some clones in this sample may be carry-over from other donors' samples.

The chain joins TRBV20-1 to TRBJ1-5; checking the TCRdb D call of TRBD1 is not possible without DNA. The CDR3 length is 15 residues. Germline V gene sequence: CDR1 DFQATT, CDR2 SNEGSKA (reference sequence). CDR3 protein: CSARGGGYSNQPQHF.

This chain connects TRBV12-3 or TRBV12-4 to TRBJ1-1. This CDR3 region has 14 residues. CDR3: CASSVGGGVTEAFF.

The chain carries TRBV20-1 and TRBJ1-1; with no DNA, the TCRdb D assignment of TRBD1 cannot be verified. Germline V gives CDR1 DFQATT, CDR2 SNEGSKA (reference sequence). The CDR3 runs to 15 residues. Here the CDR3 reads CSARDFTGEIAEAFF.

The chain carries TRBV7-2 and TRBJ2-1; the TCRdb call, TRBD2, lacks DNA for checking. This CDR3 is 16 amino acids long. CDR1 is SGHTA, CDR2 FQGNSA, per germline. The CDR3 region is CASSIGLAGSYNEQFF.

The chain is built from TRBV2 and TRBJ2-3; TCRdb selects TRBD1, and the lack of DNA leaves this call unchecked. The CDR3 consists of 14 residues. CDR1 is SNHLY and CDR2 is FYNNEI in the germline V gene. The CDR3 reads CASSEDSSKDTQYF.

The J gene is TRBJ2-2, the V gene TRBV29-1; lacking DNA, the TRBD1 call made by TCRdb goes unchecked. Germline CDR1 reads SQVTM; CDR2 reads ANQGSEA. This CDR3 region has 13 residues. CDR3 amino acids: CSGTVANTGELFF.

This rearrangement joins TRBV4-3 to TRBJ2-2; TCRdb gives TRBD1 as the D gene, but with no DNA this cannot be confirmed. This CDR3 has 16 residues. From germline, CDR1 is LGHNA and CDR2 YSLEER. The CDR3 loop reads CASSQDRGGRTGELFF.

This sequence joins TRBV7-9 and TRBJ1-5. The germline CDR1 and CDR2 sequences are SEHNR and FQNEAQ (reference sequence). The CDR3 is 17 amino acids. This chain's CDR3 is CASSLVGVAEGNQPQHF.

This chain uses TRBV7-3 with TRBJ2-6; the TRBD1 assignment by TCRdb is unverifiable without DNA. The CDR3 is made up of 19 amino acids. Germline V gene data show CDR1 as SGHTA and CDR2 as FQGTGA. CDR3 sequence reads: CASSLIRDRKSSGANVLTF. The full variable domain, in which reference TRBV7-3 and TRBJ2-6 provide the parts outside the CDR3, is GAGVSQTPSNKVTEKGKYVELRCDPISGHTALYWYRQSLGQGPEFLIYFQGTGAADDSGLPNDRFFAVRPEGSVSTLKIQRTERGDSAVYLCASSLIRDRKSSGANVLTFGAGSRLTVL.

The J gene is TRBJ2-1, the V gene TRBV5-4; TCRdb outputs TRBD2, but without DNA this stays unchecked. The CDR3 has 14 residues. Germline CDR1 SGHNT, CDR2 YYREEE (reference sequence). CDR3: CASSLVTSIHEQFF.

The gene calls are TRBV7-9 and TRBJ2-1. The CDR3 extends over 16 amino acids. CDR1 and CDR2 (germline): SEHNR, FQNEAQ (reference sequence). CDR3 sequence reads: CASSPSTGSSYNEQFF.

The chain combines TRBV15 with TRBJ1-1; checking the TCRdb D call of TRBD1 is not possible without DNA. Germline V gene lookup returns CDR1 LNHNV and CDR2 YYDKDF (reference sequence). The length of the CDR3 is 14 residues. The CDR3 sequence is CATSSYSQGGEAFF.

The V and J genes are TRBV7-9 and TRBJ2-3; as DNA is missing, the TRBD1 call by TCRdb cannot be tested. This CDR3 region has 19 residues. Germline V gives CDR1 SEHNR, CDR2 FQNEAQ (reference sequence). This CDR3 reads CASSSKLDGTGRVTDTQYF.

The gene calls are TRBV7-6 and TRBJ2-7; TCRdb proposes TRBD1, but this gene call is untestable without DNA. The CDR3 contains 14 residues. The germline V gene has CDR1 SGHVS and CDR2 FNYEAQ. The CDR3 sequence is CASSTAQGGYEQYF. Full variable domain (missing parts from reference TRBV7-6 and TRBJ2-7): GAGVSQSPRYKVTKRGQDVALRCDPISGHVSLYWYRQALGQGPEFLTYFNYEAQQDKSGLPNDRFSAERPEGSISTLTIQRTEQRDSAMYRCASSTAQGGYEQYFGPGTRLTVT.

The chain links TRBV13 to TRBJ1-1; lacking DNA, the TRBD1 call made by TCRdb goes unchecked. The CDR3 totals 14 residues. Germline V gene data show CDR1 as PRHDT and CDR2 as FYEKMQ (reference sequence). The CDR3: CASSLAGTGRGAFF.

V gene TRBV5-1 combines with J gene TRBJ2-7; TCRdb lists TRBD1, though no DNA is available to test this call. Germline V gene data show CDR1 as SGHRS and CDR2 as YFSETQ. The CDR3 is made up of 14 amino acids. CDR3 sequence reads: CASRVWTEVHEQYF.

The J gene is TRBJ2-1, the V gene TRBV4-1; TCRdb calls TRBD1, which cannot be checked without DNA. Germline lookup yields CDR1 MGHRA and CDR2 YSYEKL. The CDR3 runs to 13 residues. CDR3 loop: CASSQGAGDEQFF.

This chain joins TRBV12-3 or TRBV12-4 and TRBJ2-7; the TCRdb D gene call, TRBD1, has no DNA to confirm it. CDR3 length: 16 amino acids. The CDR3 region is CASTFATGTTSYEQYF.

The gene calls are TRBV6-5 and TRBJ2-7; without DNA, the TCRdb call of TRBD2 cannot be checked. Germline V gene sequence: CDR1 MNHEY, CDR2 SVGAGI. This CDR3 comprises 15 residues. The CDR3 spells CASRPGLAGDYEQYF.

J is TRBJ2-5 and V is TRBV28. Germline values: CDR1 MDHEN, CDR2 SYDVKM. This CDR3 spans 17 amino acids. The CDR3 protein is CASSSKVDTLYQETQYF.

The chain links TRBV12-3 or TRBV12-4 to TRBJ1-2; lacking DNA, the TRBD1 call made by TCRdb goes unchecked. The CDR3 extends over 13 amino acids. CDR3 loop: CASSLAGVGGYTF.